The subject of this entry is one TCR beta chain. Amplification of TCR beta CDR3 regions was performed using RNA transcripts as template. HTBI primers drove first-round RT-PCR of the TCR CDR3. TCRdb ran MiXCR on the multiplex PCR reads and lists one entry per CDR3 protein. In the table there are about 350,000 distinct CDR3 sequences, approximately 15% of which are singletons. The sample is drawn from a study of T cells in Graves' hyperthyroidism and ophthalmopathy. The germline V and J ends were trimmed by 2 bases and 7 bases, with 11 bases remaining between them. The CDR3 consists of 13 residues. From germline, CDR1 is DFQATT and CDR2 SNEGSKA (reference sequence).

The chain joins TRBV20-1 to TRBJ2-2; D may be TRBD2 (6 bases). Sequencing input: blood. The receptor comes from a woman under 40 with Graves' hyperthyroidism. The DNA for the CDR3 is TGCAGTGCTAGAAAAACTAGCAGCGGGGAGCTGTTTTTT. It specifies CSARKTSSGELFF.